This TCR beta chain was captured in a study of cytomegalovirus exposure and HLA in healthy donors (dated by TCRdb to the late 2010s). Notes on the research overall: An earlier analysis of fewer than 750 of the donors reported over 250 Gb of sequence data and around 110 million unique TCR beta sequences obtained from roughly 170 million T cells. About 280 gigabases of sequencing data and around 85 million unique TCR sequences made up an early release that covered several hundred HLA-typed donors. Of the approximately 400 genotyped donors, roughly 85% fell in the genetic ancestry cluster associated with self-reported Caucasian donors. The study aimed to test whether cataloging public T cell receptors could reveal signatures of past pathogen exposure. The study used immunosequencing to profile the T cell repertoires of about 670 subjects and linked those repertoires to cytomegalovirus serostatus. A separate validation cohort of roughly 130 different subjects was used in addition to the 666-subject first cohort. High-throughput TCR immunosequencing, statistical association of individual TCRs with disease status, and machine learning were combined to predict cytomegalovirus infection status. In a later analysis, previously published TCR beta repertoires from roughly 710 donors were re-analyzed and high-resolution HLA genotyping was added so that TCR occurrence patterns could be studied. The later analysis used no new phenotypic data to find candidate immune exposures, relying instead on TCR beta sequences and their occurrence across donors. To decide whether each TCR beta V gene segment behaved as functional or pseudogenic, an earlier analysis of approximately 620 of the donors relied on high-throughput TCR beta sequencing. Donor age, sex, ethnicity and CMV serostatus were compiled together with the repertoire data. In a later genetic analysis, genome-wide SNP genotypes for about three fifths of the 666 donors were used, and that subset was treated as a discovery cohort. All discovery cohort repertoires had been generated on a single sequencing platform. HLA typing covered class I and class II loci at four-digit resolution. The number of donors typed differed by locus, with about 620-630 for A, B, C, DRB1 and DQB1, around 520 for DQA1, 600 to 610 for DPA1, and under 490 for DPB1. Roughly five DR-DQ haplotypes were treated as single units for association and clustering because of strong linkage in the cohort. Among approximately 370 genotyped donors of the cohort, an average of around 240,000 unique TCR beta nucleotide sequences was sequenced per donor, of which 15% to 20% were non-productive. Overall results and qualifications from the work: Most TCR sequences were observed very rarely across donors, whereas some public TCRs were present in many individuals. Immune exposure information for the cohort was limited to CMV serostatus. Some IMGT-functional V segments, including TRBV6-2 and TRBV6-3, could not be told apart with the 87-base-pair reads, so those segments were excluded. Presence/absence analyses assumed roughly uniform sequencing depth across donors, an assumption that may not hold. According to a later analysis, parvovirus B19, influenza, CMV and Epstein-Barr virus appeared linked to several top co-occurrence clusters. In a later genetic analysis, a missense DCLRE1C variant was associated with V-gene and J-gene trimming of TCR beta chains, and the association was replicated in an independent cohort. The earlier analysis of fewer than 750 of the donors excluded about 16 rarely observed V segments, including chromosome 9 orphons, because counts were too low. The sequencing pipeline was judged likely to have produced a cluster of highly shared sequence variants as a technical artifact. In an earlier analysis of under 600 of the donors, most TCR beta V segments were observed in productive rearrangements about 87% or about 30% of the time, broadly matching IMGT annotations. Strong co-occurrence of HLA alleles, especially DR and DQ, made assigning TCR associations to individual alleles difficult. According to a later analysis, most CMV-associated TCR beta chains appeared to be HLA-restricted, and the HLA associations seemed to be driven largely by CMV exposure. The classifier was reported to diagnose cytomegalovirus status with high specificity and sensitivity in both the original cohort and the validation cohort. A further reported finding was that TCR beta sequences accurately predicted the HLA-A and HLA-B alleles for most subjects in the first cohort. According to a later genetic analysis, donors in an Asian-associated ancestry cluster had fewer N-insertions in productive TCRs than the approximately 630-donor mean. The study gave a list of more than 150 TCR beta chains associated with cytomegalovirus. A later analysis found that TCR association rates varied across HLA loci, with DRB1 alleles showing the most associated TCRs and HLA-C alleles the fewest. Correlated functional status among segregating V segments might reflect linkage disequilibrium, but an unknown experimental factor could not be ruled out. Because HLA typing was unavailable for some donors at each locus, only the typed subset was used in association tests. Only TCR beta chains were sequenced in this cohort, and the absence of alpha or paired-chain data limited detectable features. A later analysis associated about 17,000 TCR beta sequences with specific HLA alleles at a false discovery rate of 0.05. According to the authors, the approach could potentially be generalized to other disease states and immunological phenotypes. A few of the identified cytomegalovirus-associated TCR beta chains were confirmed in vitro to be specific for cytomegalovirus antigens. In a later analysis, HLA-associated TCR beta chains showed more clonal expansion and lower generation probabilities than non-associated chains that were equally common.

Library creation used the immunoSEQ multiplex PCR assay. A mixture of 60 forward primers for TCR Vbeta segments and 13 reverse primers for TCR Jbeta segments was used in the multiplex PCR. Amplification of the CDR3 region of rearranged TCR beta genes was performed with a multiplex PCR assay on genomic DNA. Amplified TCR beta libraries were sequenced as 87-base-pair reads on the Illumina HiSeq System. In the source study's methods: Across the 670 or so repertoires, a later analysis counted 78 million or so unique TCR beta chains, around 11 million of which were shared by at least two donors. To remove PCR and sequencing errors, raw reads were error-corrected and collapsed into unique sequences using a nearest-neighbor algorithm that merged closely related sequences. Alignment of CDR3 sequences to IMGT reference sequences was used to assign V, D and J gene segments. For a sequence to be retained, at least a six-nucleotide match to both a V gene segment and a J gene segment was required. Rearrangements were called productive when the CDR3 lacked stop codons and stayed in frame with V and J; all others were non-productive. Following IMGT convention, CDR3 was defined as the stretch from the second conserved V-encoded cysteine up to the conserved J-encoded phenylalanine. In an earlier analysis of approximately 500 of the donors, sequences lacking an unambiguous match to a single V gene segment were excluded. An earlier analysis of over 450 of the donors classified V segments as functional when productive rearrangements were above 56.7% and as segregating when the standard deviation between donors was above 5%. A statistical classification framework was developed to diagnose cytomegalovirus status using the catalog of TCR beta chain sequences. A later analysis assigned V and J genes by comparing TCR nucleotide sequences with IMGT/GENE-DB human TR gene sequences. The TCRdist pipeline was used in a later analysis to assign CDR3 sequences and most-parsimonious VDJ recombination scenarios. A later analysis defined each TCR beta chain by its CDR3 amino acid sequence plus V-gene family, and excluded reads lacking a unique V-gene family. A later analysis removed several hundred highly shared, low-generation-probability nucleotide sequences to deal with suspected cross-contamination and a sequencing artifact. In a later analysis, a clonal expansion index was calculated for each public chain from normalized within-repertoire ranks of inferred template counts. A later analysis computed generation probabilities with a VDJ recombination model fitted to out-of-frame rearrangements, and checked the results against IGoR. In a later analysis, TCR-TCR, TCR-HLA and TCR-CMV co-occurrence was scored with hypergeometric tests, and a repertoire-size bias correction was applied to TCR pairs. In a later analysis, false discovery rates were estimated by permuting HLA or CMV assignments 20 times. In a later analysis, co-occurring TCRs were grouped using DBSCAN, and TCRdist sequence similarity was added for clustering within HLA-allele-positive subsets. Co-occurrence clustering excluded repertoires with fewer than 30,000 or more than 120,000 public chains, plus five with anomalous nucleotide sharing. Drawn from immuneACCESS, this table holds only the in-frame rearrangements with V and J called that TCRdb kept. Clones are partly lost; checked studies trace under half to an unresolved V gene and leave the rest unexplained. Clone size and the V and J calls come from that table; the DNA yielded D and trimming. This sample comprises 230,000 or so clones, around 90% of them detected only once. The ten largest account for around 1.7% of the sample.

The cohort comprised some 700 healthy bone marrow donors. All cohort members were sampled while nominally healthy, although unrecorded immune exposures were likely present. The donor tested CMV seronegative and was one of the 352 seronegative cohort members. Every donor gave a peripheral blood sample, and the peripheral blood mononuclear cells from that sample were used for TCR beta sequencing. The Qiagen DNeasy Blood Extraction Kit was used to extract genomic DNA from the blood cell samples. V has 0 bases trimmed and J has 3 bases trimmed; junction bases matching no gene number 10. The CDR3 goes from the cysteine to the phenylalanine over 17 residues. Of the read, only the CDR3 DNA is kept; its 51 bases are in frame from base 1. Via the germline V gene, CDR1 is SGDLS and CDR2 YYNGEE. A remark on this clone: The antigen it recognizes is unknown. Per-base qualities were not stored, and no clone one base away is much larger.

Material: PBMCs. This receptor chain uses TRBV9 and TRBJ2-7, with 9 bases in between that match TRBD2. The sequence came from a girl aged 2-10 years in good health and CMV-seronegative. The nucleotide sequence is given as TGTGCCAGCAGCGTAGATGAGCAGCGGGGGGCTGACTACGAGCAGTACTTC. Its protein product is CASSVDEQRGADYEQYF.